This TCR beta chain was captured by sequencing in a study of blood T cell repertoires in COVID-19. In the study overall: The samples span acute and convalescent COVID-19 from the United States, Italy and Spain. The cDNA or gDNA used as material had been derived from T cells, B-cell-depleted T cells, or PBMCs.

The ends lost 6 bases at V and 2 bases at J; junction bases unmatched: 6. CDR1 is KGHSH and CDR2 is LQKENI in the germline V gene. The CDR3 spans 16 residues. Sequenced by immunoSEQ multiplex PCR; TCRdb stores in-frame clones only, minus some. There are approximately 470,000 clones in the sample; around 90% occur only once, and roughly 0.7% lies in the top ten. Before being deemed recovered, Cohort 3 donors had two negative PCRs, clearance, or symptom resolution. The chain employs TRBV18 and TRBJ2-3; 12 positions match TRBD2. Material: PBMCs or T cells enriched from blood (not recorded which). The sequence was obtained from a woman younger than 30 who had recovered from COVID-19. The CDR3 loop reads CASSLGLAGTTDTQYF. DNA for the CDR3: TGTGCCAGCTCCCTCGGACTAGCGGGGACCACAGATACGCAGTATTTT. Full variable domain (rest looked up from reference TRBV18 and TRBJ2-3): NAGVMQNPRHLVRRRGQEARLRCSPMKGHSHVYWYRQLPEEGLKFMVYLQKENIIDESGMPKERFSAEFPKEGPSILRIQQVVRGDSAAYFCASSLGLAGTTDTQYFGPGTRLTVL.